Shown below are 24 T cell receptor beta chains from a single sample sequenced in a study of blood T cell repertoires in COVID-19. Only in-frame clones appear in the TCRdb table, and some are missing; sequencing was by immunoSEQ multiplex PCR. The sample gives tens of thousands of clones, roughly nine tenths of which show up once; 4.5% to 5% is in the top ten. The source material was peripheral blood. The source is a woman between 45 and 65 years old with active COVID-19.

The J gene is TRBJ2-7, the V gene TRBV5-6; the D gene is possibly TRBD1 (5 bases). V lost 0 bases and J lost 1, with 8 bases in between. Looked up from germline, CDR1 is SGHDT and CDR2 is YYEEEE. The CDR3 is 14 residues long. CDR3 sequence: CASSLGSGSYEQYF. In DNA form, the CDR3 reads TGTGCCAGCAGCTTGGGGTCAGGGTCCTACGAGCAGTACTTC.

The J gene is TRBJ1-6, the V gene TRBV9; D ambiguous. Germline CDR1 and CDR2: SGDLS and YYNGEE. V lost 0 bases and J lost 6, with 7 bases in between. CDR3 length: 14 residues. CDR3: CASSVDGFNSPLHF. CDR3 nucleotides: TGTGCCAGCAGCGTAGATGGCTTTAATTCACCCCTCCACTTT.

V is TRBV10-3 and J is TRBJ2-1, with 8 nucleotides matching TRBD2. This CDR3 has 18 residues. J was trimmed by 0 bases and V by 0 bases; bases with no gene match: 7. Per germline, CDR1 ENHRY and CDR2 SYGVKD. CDR3 DNA: TGTGCCATCAGTGAGTCGGGCACTAGCGGAAGCTCCTACAATGAGCAGTTCTTC. It codes for CAISESGTSGSSYNEQFF.

The chain couples TRBV6-1 to TRBJ1-5, with a possible D match to TRBD1 (6 bases). V dropped 2 bases and J dropped 2 bases, with 13 bases sitting between them. The CDR3 loop spans 16 amino acids. Germline loops: CDR1 MNHNS, CDR2 SASEGT. As DNA, the CDR3 is TGTGCCAGCAGTGAACTCCGCAGGGGTGGCAATCAGCCCCAGCATTTT. Its protein product is CASSELRRGGNQPQHF.

The chain combines TRBV2 with TRBJ1-5; 7 nucleotides match TRBD1. Looked up from germline, CDR1 is SNHLY and CDR2 is FYNNEI. V gave up 5 bases and J gave up 0 bases; unmatched junction bases: 4. There are 15 residues in the CDR3. The CDR3 sequence is CASSKTGNSNQPQHF. Written as DNA, the CDR3 is TGTGCCAGCAGTAAGACAGGGAATAGCAATCAGCCCCAGCATTTT.

The chain combines TRBV6-5 with TRBJ2-7; tentative D call: TRBD1 (6 bases). Germline loops: CDR1 MNHEY, CDR2 SVGAGI. Trimming stripped 6 bases from V and 4 bases from J, with 13 bases between. There are 13 residues in the CDR3. CDR3 in DNA: TGTGCCAGCAGACCGGGACACCTTTACGAGCAGTACTTC. As protein: CASRPGHLYEQYF.

The rearrangement links TRBV5-1 to TRBJ2-2, with D perhaps matching TRBD1 (6 bases). From germline, CDR1 is SGHRS and CDR2 YFSETQ. The germline V and J ends were trimmed by 1 base and 2 bases, with 12 bases remaining between them. CDR3 length equals 16 residues. CDR3 loop: CASSLSGQKNTGELFF. The CDR3 bases are TGCGCCAGCAGCTTGTCTGGACAGAAAAACACCGGGGAGCTGTTTTTT.

The V call is TRBV4-1, the J call TRBJ2-1; 10 nucleotides match TRBD2. V lost 0 bases, J lost 7 bases, and 9 bases stayed unmatched. CDR1 is MGHRA, CDR2 YSYEKL, per germline. The CDR3 totals 17 residues. CDR3 bases: TGCGCCAGCAGCCAAGATCCAGCGGGAGGGGTAGGGAATGAGCAGTTCTTC. This codes for CASSQDPAGGVGNEQFF.

The rearrangement uses TRBV18 and TRBJ2-1; 7 bases line up with TRBD2. V lost 6 bases and J lost 8; bases outside the gene matches: 13. The CDR3 runs 15 residues. Germline V CDR1 and CDR2: KGHSH, LQKENI. The CDR3 sequence: CASSRWGGSGDEQFF. As DNA, the CDR3 is TGTGCCAGCTCCCGATGGGGCGGGAGTGGGGATGAGCAGTTCTTC.

This clone has more than one count but fewer than ten. The chain recombines TRBV4-2 with TRBJ2-2; TRBD2 aligns across 14 bases. Trimming took 5 bases from V and 3 from J; bases not matched to a gene: 8. Per germline, CDR1 LGHNA and CDR2 YNFKEQ. CDR3 size: 18 residues. The CDR3 loop is CASSSLMTSGRDTGELFF. As DNA, the CDR3 is TGTGCCAGCAGCTCTCTAATGACTAGCGGGAGGGACACCGGGGAGCTGTTTTTT.

This chain links TRBV30 with TRBJ1-1; maybe TRBD1 (6 bases). The CDR3 loop spans 13 amino acids. The ends were cut back, 5 bases at V and 4 bases at J, with 14 bases in the middle. CDR1 and CDR2 from the germline V gene are GTSNPN and SVGIG (reference sequence). The CDR3 sequence is CAWHFQGGTEAFF. CDR3 coding DNA: TGTGCCTGGCACTTTCAAGGGGGCACTGAAGCTTTCTTT.

V is TRBV5-5 and J is TRBJ2-7, with D possibly being TRBD2 (6 bases). This CDR3 is built from 15 residues. Trimming removed 0 bases at V and 1 base at J, with 11 bases between. Germline CDR1 reads SGHKS; CDR2 reads YYEKEE (reference sequence). The CDR3 protein is CASSLVAGSSYEQYF. In DNA form, the CDR3 reads TGTGCCAGCAGCTTGGTAGCCGGGAGTTCCTACGAGCAGTACTTC. Looking up the rest from reference TRBV5-5 and TRBJ2-7 gives the full variable domain: DAGVTQSPTHLIKTRGQQVTLRCSPISGHKSVSWYQQVLGQGPQFIFQYYEKEERGRGNFPDRFSARQFPNYSSELNVNALLLGDSALYLCASSLVAGSSYEQYFGPGTRLTVT.

The rearrangement joins TRBV7-3 to TRBJ2-6, with 8 positions matching TRBD1. The CDR3 has 17 amino acids. Germline V lookup: CDR1 SGHTA, CDR2 FQGTGA. Trimming took 5 bases from V and 0 from J; bases not matched to a gene: 6. The DNA of the CDR3 is TGTGCCAGCAGCCACGGGACAGGCCCCTCTGGGGCCAACGTCCTGACTTTC. Translated: CASSHGTGPSGANVLTF.

V gene TRBV19 combines with J gene TRBJ2-5; 7 bases agree with TRBD1. The CDR3 extends over 15 amino acids. The V segment lost 4 bases and the J segment 3 bases; nucleotides outside the gene matches: 8. Germline assignment: CDR1 LNHDA and CDR2 SQIVND (reference sequence). CDR3 sequence: CASSRDSVYEETQYF. CDR3 nucleotide sequence: TGTGCCAGTAGTAGGGACAGCGTATATGAAGAGACCCAGTACTTC.

The chain employs TRBV28 and TRBJ2-1, with TRBD2 matching over 15 bases. Trimming at V came to 5 bases and at J to 7 bases, leaving 6 bases not matched to a gene. The CDR3 is made up of 16 amino acids. Germline lookup yields CDR1 MDHEN and CDR2 SYDVKM. The CDR3 loop is CASSKAGTSGGNEQFF. CDR3 sequence (DNA): TGTGCCAGCAGTAAGGCCGGGACTAGCGGGGGGAATGAGCAGTTCTTC.

The chain uses TRBV9 and TRBJ2-7, with a possible D match to TRBD1 (6 bases). The CDR3 covers 15 residues. Germline values: CDR1 SGDLS, CDR2 YYNGEE. The V end was cut by 0 bases, the J end by 3 bases, with 13 bases between. CDR3 sequence: CASSVGGTGSYEQYF. CDR3 nucleotide sequence: TGTGCCAGCAGCGTAGGGGGAACAGGGAGCTACGAGCAGTACTTC.

This clone was picked up a small number of times. This chain joins TRBV30 and TRBJ1-6; D may be TRBD1 (5 bases). V lost 5 bases and J 7 bases, leaving 18 bases between the germline ends. The CDR3 spans 15 residues. Germline CDR1 is GTSNPN and CDR2 is SVGIG (reference sequence). The CDR3 region is CAWGPHRGRNSPLHF. The CDR3 bases are TGTGCCTGGGGGCCCCACCGGGGGAGGAATTCACCCCTCCACTTT.

The V gene is TRBV28, the J gene TRBJ2-1; 7 bases align to TRBD2. Germline assignment: CDR1 MDHEN and CDR2 SYDVKM. There are 15 residues in the CDR3. V was clipped by 5 bases and J by 0 bases; unmatched bases: 4. The CDR3 loop is CASSLGGSSYNEQFF. DNA for the CDR3: TGTGCCAGCAGTCTTGGCGGGAGCTCCTACAATGAGCAGTTCTTC.

The chain recombines TRBV11-2 with TRBJ1-2, with 10 bases that match TRBD1. This CDR3 region has 14 residues. The V gene's germline CDR1 is SGHAT and CDR2 FQNNGV. The V segment lost 5 bases and the J segment 6 bases; nucleotides outside the gene matches: 6. The CDR3 region is CASSGSGTGDGYTF. CDR3 coding DNA: TGTGCCAGCAGCGGCTCCGGGACAGGGGATGGCTACACCTTC.

The CDR3 region has the DNA TGTGCCAGCAGCTCCCGTCGGACAGGGGCCACAGATACGCAGTATTTT. Its protein product is CASSSRRTGATDTQYF. The chain couples TRBV28 to TRBJ2-3; 9 bases fit TRBD1. Germline V gene data show CDR1 as MDHEN and CDR2 as SYDVKM. The V gene end was trimmed by 6 bases and the J gene end by 2 bases; junction bases not matched to a gene: 9. The CDR3 length is 16 residues.

V is TRBV28 and J is TRBJ1-3; a weak D match, TRBD1 (5 bases). Between the trimmed V and J ends, which lost 3 bases and 0 bases, there was a span of 12 bases. CDR1 and CDR2 (germline): MDHEN, SYDVKM. The CDR3 is 16 residues long. CDR3 sequence: CASSFGALVSGNTIYF. The CDR3 DNA sequence: TGTGCCAGCAGTTTTGGGGCACTGGTCTCTGGAAACACCATATATTTT.

The chain recombines TRBV11-2 with TRBJ2-1, with 7 bases lining up with TRBD2. The CDR3 has 17 residues. With V trimmed by 5 bases and J by 7 bases, 17 bases remained unmatched. CDR1 is SGHAT, CDR2 FQNNGV, per germline. CDR3 protein: CASSPRGVAGARNEQFF. The CDR3, as DNA: TGTGCCAGCAGCCCAAGAGGAGTGGCGGGAGCTAGGAATGAGCAGTTCTTC.

This clone was found a few times. The rearrangement links TRBV7-9 to TRBJ1-4; possibly TRBD1 for D (6 bases). Germline lookup yields CDR1 SEHNR and CDR2 FQNEAQ (reference sequence). Trimming shortened V by 5 bases and J by 2 bases, and 15 bases separated the two germline ends. This CDR3 is built from 16 residues. The CDR3 loop is CASSGGLSGTNEKLFF. CDR3 bases: TGTGCCAGCAGCGGGGGCCTCTCTGGCACTAATGAAAAACTGTTTTTT.

This clone was seen more than once but under ten times. The V and J genes are TRBV10-3 and TRBJ2-1; 10 bases are a match to TRBD2. V lost 0 bases and J lost 7; bases outside the gene matches: 6. From germline, CDR1 is ENHRY and CDR2 SYGVKD. This CDR3 is 16 amino acids long. The DNA for the CDR3 is TGTGCCATCAGTGAGTCCCGGACTAGCGGAGGGAATGAGCAGTTCTTC. It codes for CAISESRTSGGNEQFF.